This T cell receptor (beta chain) was documented in a study of tumor and adjacent non-tumor tissue in lung cancer. General study findings and limits: TCR diversity was significantly greater in tumor than normal lung tissue.

As regards this clonotype: What it recognizes is unknown. At one end, the junction sequence differs from germline, possibly due to a read error.

Three rounds of nested PCR, following a modified ARM-PCR protocol, produced the TCRbeta library. TCRdb reprocessed the multiplex PCR reads with MiXCR, giving one entry per CDR3 protein. The table has some 99,000 distinct CDR3 sequences, around 75% seen once; the top ten hold around a third. The CDR3 runs to 13 residues. Germline CDR1 reads SGHNT; CDR2 reads YENEEA. RNA was extracted from bulk tissue without any cell sorting. Between August and November 2014, newly diagnosed, chemotherapy-naive lung cancer patients underwent thoracic surgery in China. Sequenced sample: lung tumor tissue. The receptor was isolated from an older woman with non-small cell lung cancer. The V and J genes are TRBV11-3 and TRBJ2-3; D is uncertain. CDR3 sequence (DNA): TGTGCCAGCGGAAATAGCCAAGGTGATACACAGTATTTT. It encodes CASGNSQGDTQYF.